Included here is one T cell receptor (beta chain) sequence, with context. The CDR3 loop spans 13 amino acids. V lost 5 bases and J lost 5, with 12 bases in between. Germline values: CDR1 SEHNR, CDR2 FQNEAQ (reference sequence). This specimen comes from a study of blood T cell repertoires in COVID-19. Turning to the study itself: Donors in the United States, Italy and Spain gave samples during acute or convalescent COVID-19. T cells, B-cell-depleted T cells, or PBMCs supplied cDNA or gDNA.

In the original processing: Amplification of reference gene primers provided the estimated nucleated cell counts. Assay: immunoSEQ multiplex PCR; the TCRdb copy retains only in-frame clones and omits some. V and J calls and clone size follow that table, whereas D and trimming were derived from the DNA. The sample has fewer than 150,000 clones, roughly 86% seen once. The clonotype originates from a woman in her fifties or sixties who had recovered from COVID-19. The rearrangement links TRBV7-9 to TRBJ2-5, with TRBD2 as a possible D gene (6 bases). The sequenced sample was peripheral blood. As DNA, the CDR3 is TGTGCCAGCAGCCCACTAGCCCTGGAGACCCAGTACTTC. Its protein product is CASSPLALETQYF.